This T cell receptor (beta chain) was captured in a study of OX40 agonist ivuxolimab in advanced cancers. Study-wide background: Patients were given ivuxolimab, an antibody that agonizes OX40 (CD134). Partial responses occurred in three patients (one hepatocellular carcinoma, two cutaneous melanoma).

The CDR3 is 13 amino acids. The V gene lost 5 bases and the J gene lost 1 base, with 7 bases spanning the gap. Per the germline V gene, CDR1 is LNHNV and CDR2 is YYDKDF (reference sequence). Here immunoSEQ multiplex PCR was the method, and the copy in TCRdb shows in-frame clones only, minus some. The sample contains about 77,000 clones, about nine tenths of which appear only once. The chain combines TRBV15 with TRBJ2-3; D possibly corresponds to TRBD1 (6 bases). This receptor was taken from an adult with an advanced solid tumor such as melanoma, head and neck, liver or kidney cancer. This material consisted of CD4+ or CD8+ T cells sorted from blood, taken in a trial of the OX40 agonist ivuxolimab. The CDR3 DNA follows: TGTGCCACCAGCGAGGGGGGCACAGATACGCAGTATTTT. It yields the protein CATSEGGTDTQYF.